Below are 7 T cell receptor beta chains sequenced from a single sample in a study of T cells in Graves' hyperthyroidism and ophthalmopathy. RNA transcripts served as the template for amplifying TCR beta CDR3 regions. The HTBI set primed first-round TCR CDR3 RT-PCR. TCRdb reprocessed the multiplex PCR reads with MiXCR, giving one entry per CDR3 protein. Of under 750,000 distinct CDR3 sequences detected, 18% appear once; the ten largest clones hold 16%. The sequenced sample consisted of blood. These receptors were taken from a woman aged 45-59 years with Graves' hyperthyroidism that later progressed to Graves' ophthalmopathy.

In nucleotides, the CDR3 is TGTGCCAGCAGTTTAGGGGACGGCCGAGAGCATTTT. This encodes CASSLGDGREHF. The chain couples TRBV27 to TRBJ1-5, with D perhaps TRBD1 (5 bases). V lost 2 bases and J 14 bases, leaving 13 bases between the germline ends. The CDR3 has 12 amino acids. CDR1 and CDR2 from the germline V gene are MNHEY and SMNVEV (reference sequence).

This clonotype occurred many times. V is TRBV27 and J is TRBJ2-7, with no clear D. CDR3 length equals 14 residues. The germline V gene encodes CDR1 MNHEY and CDR2 SMNVEV (reference sequence). Between the trimmed V and J ends, which lost 2 bases and 2 bases, there was a span of 10 bases. This CDR3 reads CASSLVAGPYEQYF. The DNA for the CDR3 is TGTGCCAGCAGTTTAGTGGCCGGTCCCTACGAGCAGTACTTC.

The chain has TRBV29-1 and TRBJ1-1; the D is unclear. This CDR3 has 14 amino acids. V dropped 7 bases and J dropped 0 bases, with 15 bases sitting between them. Germline CDR1 is SQVTM and CDR2 is ANQGSEA. The CDR3 DNA reads TGCAGCGGCGGGGAGATTGCCATGAACACTGAAGCTTTCTTT. It translates to CSGGEIAMNTEAFF. Based on the CDR3 plus reference TRBV29-1 and TRBJ1-1, the full variable domain is SAVISQKPSRDICQRGTSLTIQCQVDSQVTMMFWYRQQPGQSLTLIATANQGSEATYESGFVIDKFPISRPNLTFSTLTVSNMSPEDSSIYLCSGGEIAMNTEAFFGQGTRLTVV.

This clonotype came up a few times. This chain links TRBV6-5 with TRBJ1-2; D might be TRBD1 (6 bases). The germline V gene has CDR1 MNHEY and CDR2 SVGAGI. The CDR3 loop spans 18 amino acids. Trimming left V 4 bases short and J 0 bases short, with 21 bases between. The chain's CDR3 is CASSWVGAIKGANYGYTF. The CDR3 DNA follows: TGTGCCAGCAGTTGGGTCGGGGCGATTAAGGGGGCTAACTATGGCTACACCTTC.

Details on this clonotype: This could be a read error, since a much larger clone is one nucleotide away. V is TRBV3-1 and J is TRBJ2-2; D call uncertain. Germline values: CDR1 LGHDT, CDR2 YNNKEL (reference sequence). V was clipped by 6 bases and J by 2 bases, with 10 bases between them. The CDR3 sequence is 14 residues long. The CDR3 DNA sequence: TGTGCCAGCAGTACCACGACCAACACCGGGGAGCTGTTTTTT. Amino acids: CASSTTTNTGELFF.

This clonotype turned up a few times. The chain uses TRBV3-1 and TRBJ2-2; D possibly corresponds to TRBD2 (7 bases). Germline loops: CDR1 LGHDT, CDR2 YNNKEL (reference sequence). The length of the CDR3 is 14 residues. V dropped 2 bases and J dropped 7 bases, with 11 bases sitting between them. The CDR3 bases are TGTGCCAGCAGCCAAAGGGGGGGACGCGGGGAGCTGTTTTTT. Amino acid sequence: CASSQRGGRGELFF.

V is TRBV5-6 and J is TRBJ1-3; D unclear. V dropped 6 bases and J dropped 2 bases, with 15 bases sitting between them. The germline CDR1 and CDR2 sequences are SGHDT and YYEEEE. The CDR3 spans 15 residues. Here the CDR3 DNA reads TGTGCCAGCATTTCTTGGGTCGCCCCTGGAAACACCATATATTTT. Protein product: CASISWVAPGNTIYF.